This is a list of T cell receptor beta chains from one sample in a study of blood T cell repertoires in COVID-19. The data were produced by immunoSEQ multiplex PCR, yet TCRdb's version contains in-frame clones alone and is incomplete. The sample yields 200,000 to 300,000 clones, 80% to 90% seen once. Sequencing used peripheral blood. The receptors stem from a man aged 35 to 55 who had recovered from COVID-19. Both conserved end residues are part of each CDR3. A D gene is named only where the DNA matches it firmly. Clone sizes are given selectively: once, few, many, or a class where the clone is expanded.

>-|14|TRBD2|TRBJ2-3|TRBV9
TGTGCCAGCACCCGGCGACTAGCAGCAGATACGCAGTATTTT
CASTRRLAADTQYF
>-|14|-|TRBJ2-1|TRBV7-9
TGTGCCAGCAGCCCAATTGGCACCTGGAATGAGCAGTTCTTC
CASSPIGTWNEQFF
>many|16|TRBD2|TRBJ2-3|TRBV4-3
TGCGCCAGCAGCCAGAGCGCGGGAGGCAGAACAGATACGCAGTATTTT
CASSQSAGGRTDTQYF
>once|13|-|TRBJ2-3|TRBV6-5
TGTGCCAGTTCTATGCCGGGCACAGATACGCAGTATTTT
CASSMPGTDTQYF
>once|20|TRBD2|TRBJ2-1|TRBV6-6
TGTGCCAGCAGCCCCGGGACTAGCGGGAGGGCCTGGGGATCCTACAATGAGCAGTTCTTC
CASSPGTSGRAWGSYNEQFF
>-|16|TRBD1|TRBJ1-1|TRBV7-2
TGTGCCAGCAGCCGCACCGGGACAGGGGGCAACACTGAAGCTTTCTTT
CASSRTGTGGNTEAFF
>few|12|-|TRBJ1-1|TRBV7-9
TGTGCCAGCAGCCGAACAGACACTGAAGCTTTCTTT
CASSRTDTEAFF
>-|12|TRBD2|TRBJ2-1|TRBV5-1
TGCGCCAGCAGCTTGGCCGGACTAGCGCAGTTCTTC
CASSLAGLAQFF
>-|12|TRBD1|TRBJ2-7|TRBV5-5
TGTGCCAGCAGCGCGGACAGGGAAAAGCAGTACTTC
CASSADREKQYF
>few|15|-|TRBJ1-1|TRBV3-1/TRBV3-2
TGTGCCAGCAGCCAAGAGATCGGGGGAATTACTGAAGCTTTCTTT
CASSQEIGGITEAFF
>-|16|TRBD1|TRBJ1-4|TRBV4-3
TGCGCCAGCAGCCAATACAGGACAGGGGCTAATGAAAAACTGTTTTTT
CASSQYRTGANEKLFF
>once|16|-|TRBJ2-2|TRBV7-9
TGTGCCAGCAGCTCGACGGACAGGCCGGGGGCCGGGGAGCTGTTTTTT
CASSSTDRPGAGELFF
>-|15|-|TRBJ1-5|TRBV6-5
TGTGCCAGCAGTTATGGGCCGACGAGCAATCAGCCCCAGCATTTT
CASSYGPTSNQPQHF
>-|14|-|TRBJ1-5|TRBV5-5
TGTGCCAGCAGCTTTTTACAGGGCAATCAGCCCCAGCATTTT
CASSFLQGNQPQHF
>-|13|-|TRBJ2-5|TRBV14
TGTGCCAGCAGCCCCCGGGGAGGAGAGACCCAGTACTTC
CASSPRGGETQYF
>few|15|-|TRBJ1-5|TRBV19
TGTGCCAGTAGTATAAACGGGGATAGCAATCAGCCCCAGCATTTT
CASSINGDSNQPQHF
>-|15|TRBD2|TRBJ2-3|TRBV9
TGTGCCAGCAGCCGGGCTAGCGGTGGCACAGATACGCAGTATTTT
CASSRASGGTDTQYF
>-|13|-|TRBJ1-1|TRBV7-2
TGTGCCAGCAGCTTAGTGGGGCACACTGAAGCTTTCTTT
CASSLVGHTEAFF
>once|15|TRBD1|TRBJ2-1|TRBV19
TGTGCCAGTAGCCTAACGGGACAGAGCTACAATGAGCAGTTCTTC
CASSLTGQSYNEQFF
>-|16|TRBD2|TRBJ2-2|TRBV27
TGTGCCAGCAGTATCCTAGCGGGAGGGCCGACCGGGGAGCTGTTTTTT
CASSILAGGPTGELFF
>-|11|-|TRBJ1-1|TRBV5-6
TGTGCCAGCAGCCTTCTCGCTGAAGCTTTCTTT
CASSLLAEAFF
>-|13|-|TRBJ1-2|TRBV27
TGTGCCAGCAGTCCCCCATGGTTAGTAGGCTACACCTTC
CASSPPWLVGYTF
>-|14|-|TRBJ2-7|TRBV19
TGTGCCAGTAGTATAGCCGGCAGGGTCTACGAGCAGTACTTC
CASSIAGRVYEQYF
>-|13|-|TRBJ2-7|TRBV6-5
TGTGCCACCCTAGGGGCAACACACTACGAGCAGTACTTC
CATLGATHYEQYF
>-|16|TRBD2|TRBJ2-7|TRBV6-5
TGTGCCAGCAGTTTGGATCCTCTAGCGGGATGGGTCGAGCAGTACTTC
CASSLDPLAGWVEQYF
>-|14|TRBD1|TRBJ1-3|TRBV28
TGTGCCAGCAGTTTGGACAGGGCTGGAAACACCATATATTTT
CASSLDRAGNTIYF
>few|16|TRBD2|TRBJ2-1|TRBV7-9
TGTGCCAGCAGCGTCCCTGGGGGGACTAGACCCAATGAGCAGTTCTTC
CASSVPGGTRPNEQFF
>-|13|-|TRBJ1-1|TRBV3-1/TRBV3-2
TGTGCCAGCAGCCTTGGAGGGGAATCTGAAGCTTTCTTT
CASSLGGESEAFF
>-|16|TRBD1|TRBJ1-6|TRBV2
TGTGCCAGCAGCTTACCCGGGACAGGGAATAATTCACCCCTCCACTTT
CASSLPGTGNNSPLHF
>-|15|TRBD2|TRBJ2-5|TRBV15
TGTGCCACCAGCAGAGGTGCTAGCGGCCAAGAGACCCAGTACTTC
CATSRGASGQETQYF
>-|15|TRBD1|TRBJ1-4|TRBV6-1
TGTGCCAGCAGTGAAAGAGGGCAGGGGGCCGAAAAACTGTTTTTT
CASSERGQGAEKLFF
>-|12|-|TRBJ2-5|TRBV7-2
TGTGCCAGCAGCTCGTACCAAGAGACCCAGTACTTC
CASSSYQETQYF
>-|16|TRBD1|TRBJ1-5|TRBV28
TGTGCCAGCAGCCCGACCACAGGGGTTGGCAATCAGCCCCAGCATTTT
CASSPTTGVGNQPQHF
>-|14|-|TRBJ1-1|TRBV7-2
TGTGCCAGCAGCGACCAGGGAGGGGACACTGAAGCTTTCTTT
CASSDQGGDTEAFF
>-|15|TRBD2|TRBJ2-7|TRBV7-2
TGTGCCAGCAGCTTAATCGGGGGAGGGCTCTACGAGCAGTACTTC
CASSLIGGGLYEQYF
>once|12|-|TRBJ1-1|TRBV29-1
TGCAGCGTTGCGCCGGTCAACACTGAAGCTTTCTTT
CSVAPVNTEAFF
>-|20|TRBD1|TRBJ1-6|TRBV27
TGTGCCAGCGCCAGGGACAGGGAAGGGGGTCTACGCTCCTATAATTCACCCCTCCACTTT
CASARDREGGLRSYNSPLHF
>few|15|TRBD1|TRBJ1-5|TRBV6-6
TGTGCCAGCAGTTCCCTTAGACAGGGAGAACAGCCCCAGCATTTT
CASSSLRQGEQPQHF
>few|15|-|TRBJ1-2|TRBV19
TGTGCCAGTAGAGTTTCTCTGCAGGGGTCCTATGGCTACACCTTC
CASRVSLQGSYGYTF
>-|14|-|TRBJ1-2|TRBV5-5
TGTGCCAGCAGCCGACGGGACACCCGCTATGGCTACACCTTC
CASSRRDTRYGYTF
>few|16|-|TRBJ1-6|TRBV5-1
TGCGCCAGCACCCCGGAGCTGGCAGGGCGTAATTCACCCCTCCACTTT
CASTPELAGRNSPLHF
>-|15|TRBD1|TRBJ2-3|TRBV7-2
TGTGCCAGCCGGCCGGGCCCAAGGGGGCCAGATACGCAGTATTTT
CASRPGPRGPDTQYF
>-|15|-|TRBJ2-7|TRBV15
TGTGCCACCAGCAGGGAGGCGACGGCCTCCTACGAGCAGTACTTC
CATSREATASYEQYF
>-|15|-|TRBJ1-1|TRBV27
TGTGCCAGCAGTTTTGACAGGCAAATGAACACTGAAGCTTTCTTT
CASSFDRQMNTEAFF
>-|13|-|TRBJ2-3|TRBV18
TGTGCCAGCTCACTTGAGGGCGGGGATACGCAGTATTTT
CASSLEGGDTQYF
>-|18|TRBD1|TRBJ1-1|TRBV7-9
TGTGCCAGCAGCTTTGAGGACAGGGGGGCTTTAGCGAACACTGAAGCTTTCTTT
CASSFEDRGALANTEAFF